Below, one T cell receptor beta chain is given with its context. Its specificity is unknown. The data belong to a study of Ad26.COV2.S vaccination and SARS-CoV-2 variants. The study, taken as a whole, reports: The placebo group had lower spike-specific TCR breadth than the vaccine recipients did.

Some clones are missing from TCRdb's copy, which holds only in-frame ones; the method was immunoSEQ multiplex PCR. Of 350,000 to 500,000 clones detected, around 90% appear once; the ten largest clones hold about 4.5%. Treatment noted: around 19 received Ad26.COV2.S at low or high dose, single or two shots; roughly five received placebo; per-sample allocation not given. Collection of the samples took place on day 63 after the first injection of vaccine or placebo. This CDR3 is built from 13 residues. Trimming removed 6 bases from V and 3 bases from J, with 11 bases in between. The V call is TRBV12-3 or TRBV12-4, the J call TRBJ1-1, with D perhaps matching TRBD1 (5 bases). This receptor was identified in a person aged 18-60 years who received the Ad26.COV2.S COVID-19 vaccine or a placebo. The starting material was peripheral blood, obtained in a trial of Ad26.COV2.S vaccine versus placebo. CDR3 region: CASRRSGYTEAFF. The CDR3 DNA reads TGTGCCAGCAGGCGTTCAGGGTACACTGAAGCTTTCTTT.